Listed below are T cell receptor beta chains from one sample, sequenced in a study of cytomegalovirus exposure and HLA in healthy donors. The assay was immunoSEQ multiplex PCR, and TCRdb's table has in-frame clones only and misses some. The sample contains fewer than 70,000 clones, about four fifths of which appear only once. Material: PBMCs. The source is a woman aged 35 to 49 in good health and CMV-seronegative. CDR3s include the opening cysteine and the closing phenylalanine or tryptophan. The order of the fields is V gene, CDR3 protein.

V: TRBV2
CDR3: CASSRAQGALGYGYTF

V: TRBV18
CDR3: CASSPFGTVGTGGDIQYF

V: TRBV6-6
CDR3: CASSIRTGPSGNTIYF

V: TRBV7-2
CDR3: CASSSFGEPGDEQFF

V: TRBV19
CDR3: CASSRAEGLGAGEQYF

V: TRBV6-6
CDR3: CASSYSRGHGANVLTF

V: TRBV7-9
CDR3: CASRTSGRAGELFF

V: TRBV28
CDR3: CASARQGYEQYF

V: TRBV7-2
CDR3: CASSPYSYEQYF

V: TRBV6-1
CDR3: CASSVGGDYGYTF

V: TRBV9
CDR3: CASSESGTDAYNEQFF

V: TRBV7-9
CDR3: CASSHRQGAEGGYTF

V: TRBV6-1
CDR3: CASSGLAGLEPTDTQYF

V: TRBV5-1
CDR3: CASSLASRPQTDNEQFF

V: TRBV5-6
CDR3: CASSLAGQLRASQYF

V: TRBV14
CDR3: CASSAQFFGGRTYNEQFF